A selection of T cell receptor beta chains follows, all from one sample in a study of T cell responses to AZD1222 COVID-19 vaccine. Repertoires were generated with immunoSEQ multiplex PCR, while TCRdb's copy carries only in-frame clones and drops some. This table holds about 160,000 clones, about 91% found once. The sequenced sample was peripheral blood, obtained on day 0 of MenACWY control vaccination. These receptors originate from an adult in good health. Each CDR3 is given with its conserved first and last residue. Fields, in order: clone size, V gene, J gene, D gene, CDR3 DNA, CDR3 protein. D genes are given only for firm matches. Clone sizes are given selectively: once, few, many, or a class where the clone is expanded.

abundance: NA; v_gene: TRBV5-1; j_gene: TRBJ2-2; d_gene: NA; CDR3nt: TGCGCCAGCAGCTTGGAGGACAGAAACACCGGGGAGCTGTTTTTT; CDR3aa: CASSLEDRNTGELFF
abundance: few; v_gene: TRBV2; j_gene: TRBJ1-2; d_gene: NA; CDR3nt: TGTGCCAGCAGGACTTCCATGAATCCCCCTGGCTACACCTTC; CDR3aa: CASRTSMNPPGYTF
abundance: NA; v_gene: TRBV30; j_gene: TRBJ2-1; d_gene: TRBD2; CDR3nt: TGTGCCTGGAGTGATAGCCTAGCGGGAGTTCACAATGAGCAGTTCTTC; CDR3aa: CAWSDSLAGVHNEQFF
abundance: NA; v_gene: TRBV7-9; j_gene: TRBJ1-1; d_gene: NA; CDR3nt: TGTGCCAGCAGCCCAACCACAGGGATGAACACTGAAGCTTTCTTT; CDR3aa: CASSPTTGMNTEAFF
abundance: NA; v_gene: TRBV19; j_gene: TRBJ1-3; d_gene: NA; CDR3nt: TGTGCCAGTAGTACGATGTCCTCTGGAAACACCATATATTTT; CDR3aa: CASSTMSSGNTIYF
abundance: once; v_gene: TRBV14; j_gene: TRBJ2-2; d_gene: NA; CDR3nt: TGTGCCAGCAGCCAAGATTTGGGTGGCGGGGAGCTGTTTTTT; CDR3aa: CASSQDLGGGELFF
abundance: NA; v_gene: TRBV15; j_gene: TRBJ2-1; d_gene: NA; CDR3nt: TGTGCCACCAGCAGAGATATAGGACAGAGCTCCTACAATGAGCAGTTCTTC; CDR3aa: CATSRDIGQSSYNEQFF
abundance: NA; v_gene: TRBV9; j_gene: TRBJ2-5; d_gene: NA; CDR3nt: TGTGCCAGCAGCGTAGATGTCAGGACCGTTGGCGAGACCCAGTACTTC; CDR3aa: CASSVDVRTVGETQYF
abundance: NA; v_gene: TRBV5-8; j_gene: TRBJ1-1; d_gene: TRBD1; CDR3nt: TGTGCCAGCAGCTTGAGTACAGGGGTAGCTTTCTTT; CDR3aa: CASSLSTGVAFF
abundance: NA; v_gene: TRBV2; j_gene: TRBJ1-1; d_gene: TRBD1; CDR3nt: TGTGCCAGCAGTTGGGACAGGAGAAACACTGAAGCTTTCTTT; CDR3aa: CASSWDRRNTEAFF
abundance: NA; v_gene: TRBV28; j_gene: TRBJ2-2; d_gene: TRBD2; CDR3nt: TGTGCCAGCAGTCGGGGGGGCACCGGGGAGCTGTTTTTT; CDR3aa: CASSRGGTGELFF
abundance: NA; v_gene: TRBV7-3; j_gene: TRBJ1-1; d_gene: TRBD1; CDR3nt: TGTGCCAGCAGCTTAGGGACAGGAGTCCACACTGAAGCTTTCTTT; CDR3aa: CASSLGTGVHTEAFF
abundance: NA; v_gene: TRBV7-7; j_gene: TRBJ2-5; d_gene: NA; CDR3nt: TGTGCCAGCAGCTTAATATCGGGGGTCGCAGAGACCCAGTACTTC; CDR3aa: CASSLISGVAETQYF
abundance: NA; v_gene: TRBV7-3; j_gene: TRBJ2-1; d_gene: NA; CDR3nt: TGTGCCAGCAGCTCCACGGTCCGTGGGGGGCCTGTTGAGCAGTTCTTC; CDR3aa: CASSSTVRGGPVEQFF
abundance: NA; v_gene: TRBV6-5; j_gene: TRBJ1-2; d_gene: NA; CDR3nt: TGTGCCAGCAGGCCCCGGGGGGGAAACTATGGCTACACCTTC; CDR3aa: CASRPRGGNYGYTF
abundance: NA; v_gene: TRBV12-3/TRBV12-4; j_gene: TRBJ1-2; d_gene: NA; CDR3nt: TGTGCCAGCAGTTTTGTGCGGGGTCGGGGCTACACCTTC; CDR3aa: CASSFVRGRGYTF
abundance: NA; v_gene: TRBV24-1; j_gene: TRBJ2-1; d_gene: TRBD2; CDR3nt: TGTGCCACTCAAGACATGGGCGGGAGCTCCTACAATGAGCAGTTCTTC; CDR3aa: CATQDMGGSSYNEQFF
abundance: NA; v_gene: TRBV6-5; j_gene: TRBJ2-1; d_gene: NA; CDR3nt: TGTGCCAGCAGATCAAGACTGGATGAGCAGTTCTTC; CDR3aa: CASRSRLDEQFF
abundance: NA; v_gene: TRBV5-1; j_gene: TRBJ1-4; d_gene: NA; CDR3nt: TGCGCCAGCAGCTTGGCCGAGGGGGTTCCGGAAAAACTGTTTTTT; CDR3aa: CASSLAEGVPEKLFF
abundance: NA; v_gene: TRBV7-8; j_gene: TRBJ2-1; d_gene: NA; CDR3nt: TGTGCCAGCAGCCGAGGGGGGCAAGAGCAGTTCTTC; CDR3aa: CASSRGGQEQFF
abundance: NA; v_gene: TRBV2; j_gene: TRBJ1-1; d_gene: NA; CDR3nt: TGTGCCAGCAGGCAACTTGAGATAGAGAACACTGAAGCTTTCTTT; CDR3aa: CASRQLEIENTEAFF